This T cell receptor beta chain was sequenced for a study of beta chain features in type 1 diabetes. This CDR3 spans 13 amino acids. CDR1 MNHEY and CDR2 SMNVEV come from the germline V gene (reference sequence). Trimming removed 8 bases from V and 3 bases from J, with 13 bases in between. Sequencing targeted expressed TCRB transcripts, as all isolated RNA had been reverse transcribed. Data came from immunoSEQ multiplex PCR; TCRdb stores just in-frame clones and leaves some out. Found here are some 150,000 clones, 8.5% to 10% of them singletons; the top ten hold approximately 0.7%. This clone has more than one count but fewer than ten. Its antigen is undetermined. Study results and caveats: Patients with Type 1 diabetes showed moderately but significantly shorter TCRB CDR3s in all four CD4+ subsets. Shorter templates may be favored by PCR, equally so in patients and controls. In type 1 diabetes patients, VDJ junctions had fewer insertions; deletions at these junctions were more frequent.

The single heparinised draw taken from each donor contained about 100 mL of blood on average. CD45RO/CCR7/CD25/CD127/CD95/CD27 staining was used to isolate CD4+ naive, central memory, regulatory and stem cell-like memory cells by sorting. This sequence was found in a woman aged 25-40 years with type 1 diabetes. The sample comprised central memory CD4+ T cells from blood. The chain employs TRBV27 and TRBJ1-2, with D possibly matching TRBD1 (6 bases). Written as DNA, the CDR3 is TGTGCCAGCGGTCTCGGACAGTACTATGGCTACACCTTC. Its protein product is CASGLGQYYGYTF.